This T cell receptor (beta chain) stems from a study of T cell responses to AZD1222 COVID-19 vaccine. About the study: Both about-4-week and about-12-week second-dose recipients were combined.

Study-level points and caveats: Per reports, nearly half of all spike-specific TCRs target regions that are unmutated in variants. In a largely white British group with more females than males, clonal diversity was possibly underestimated. Vaccination with two AZD1222 doses was followed by a rise in Spike-specific TCR breadth and depth.

TCRdb's copy holds only in-frame clones and misses some; the assay was immunoSEQ multiplex PCR. The data show about 130,000 clones, around 90% seen once. Per germline, CDR1 LGHDT and CDR2 YNNKEL (reference sequence). V lost 0 bases to trimming and J lost 4 bases, with 7 bases between them. The CDR3 runs 14 residues. Worth noting for this clone: Its antigen is unknown.

The chain recombines TRBV3-1 (or the pseudogene TRBV3-2) with TRBJ1-3; D is ambiguous. The sequences come from peripheral blood, collected on day 0 of AZD1222 vaccination. This clonotype originated in an adult in good health. The CDR3 nucleotides read TGTGCCAGCAGCCAAGAGGGAACCGGAAACACCATATATTTT. It specifies CASSQEGTGNTIYF.